This T cell receptor beta chain was sequenced during a study of T cell responses to AZD1222 COVID-19 vaccine. General study results and limits: Clonal diversity was possibly underestimated; the donors were predominantly white British and more often female.

Only in-frame clones appear in the TCRdb table, and some are missing; sequencing was by immunoSEQ multiplex PCR. The data show about 150,000 clones, around 90% seen once. V was trimmed by 1 base and J by 5 bases, leaving 15 bases between them. The CDR3 contains 15 residues. CDR1 LNHNV and CDR2 YYDKDF come from the germline V gene (reference sequence). Remarks on this clone: Its antigen is unidentified.

The sequencing here drew on peripheral blood, taken on day 0 of AZD1222 vaccination. The rearrangement uses TRBV15 and TRBJ2-7; weak D call: TRBD1 (6 bases). The receptor's source is an adult in good health. CDR3 DNA sequence: TGTGCCACCAGCAGAGCCCGGCAGGGGACGAACGAGCAGTACTTC. This translates into CATSRARQGTNEQYF. The full variable domain, rest sourced from reference TRBV15 and TRBJ2-7, is DAMVIQNPRYQVTQFGKPVTLSCSQTLNHNVMYWYQQKSSQAPKLLFHYYDKDFNNEADTPDNFQSRRPNTSFCFLDIRSPGLGDTAMYLCATSRARQGTNEQYFGPGTRLTVT.